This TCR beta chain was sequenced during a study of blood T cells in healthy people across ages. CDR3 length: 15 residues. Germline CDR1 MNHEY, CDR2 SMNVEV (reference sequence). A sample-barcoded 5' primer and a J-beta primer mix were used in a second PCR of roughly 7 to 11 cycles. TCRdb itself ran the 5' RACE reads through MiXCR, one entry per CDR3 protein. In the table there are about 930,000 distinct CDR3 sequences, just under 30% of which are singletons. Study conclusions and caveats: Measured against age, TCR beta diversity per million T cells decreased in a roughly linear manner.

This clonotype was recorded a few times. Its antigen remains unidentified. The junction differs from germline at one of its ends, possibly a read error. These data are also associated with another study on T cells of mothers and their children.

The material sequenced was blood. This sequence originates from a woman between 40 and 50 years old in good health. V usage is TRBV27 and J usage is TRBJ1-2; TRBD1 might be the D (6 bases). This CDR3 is CASSTSGPGVNGYTF. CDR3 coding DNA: TGCGCCAGCAGTACATCCGGACCAGGGGTGAATGGCTACACCTTC.